These T cell receptor beta chains were read from a single sample in a study of cytomegalovirus exposure and HLA in healthy donors. Produced via immunoSEQ multiplex PCR; TCRdb's table is partial and in-frame only. The sample consists of roughly 200,000 clones, 75% to 85% of them appearing once. The sequenced sample was PBMCs. Source of these receptors: a boy under 18 in good health and CMV-seronegative. Each CDR3 is given with its conserved first and last residue. The D gene is left open where the match is weak. Some rows have no size entry. The others give once, few or many, or a class for an expanded clone.

v_gene	len	j_gene	abundance	d_gene	CDR3nt	CDR3aa
TRBV6-5	13	TRBJ2-1	.	.	TGTGCCAGCAGACAGGGCTCCTACAATGAGCAGTTCTTC	CASRQGSYNEQFF
TRBV27	12	TRBJ2-3	.	.	TGTGCCAGCAGTTTATCAGCTAGCCCCCAGTATTTT	CASSLSASPQYF
TRBV5-1	15	TRBJ1-1	once	.	TGCGCCAGCAGCTTCGGGGGGGTGATGAACACTGAAGCTTTCTTT	CASSFGGVMNTEAFF
TRBV7-6	14	TRBJ2-7	.	.	TGTGCCAGCAGCAAAGGGAGAGGCACCTACGAGCAGTACTTC	CASSKGRGTYEQYF
TRBV9	15	TRBJ1-5	.	TRBD1	TGTGCCAGCAGCGCCTGGGACAGGGGGAATCAGCCCCAGCATTTT	CASSAWDRGNQPQHF
TRBV6-5	14	TRBJ1-1	once	.	TGTGCCAGCAACGGGTGGGGGGTGGACACTGAAGCTTTCTTT	CASNGWGVDTEAFF
TRBV11-3	16	TRBJ2-1	.	.	TGTGCCAGCAGCTTAGTGGCAGGTAGCTCCTACAATGAGCAGTTCTTC	CASSLVAGSSYNEQFF
TRBV19	13	TRBJ1-2	.	TRBD1	TGTGCCAGTTTTCAGGGGGCGGCTTATGGCTACACCTTC	CASFQGAAYGYTF
TRBV11-3	14	TRBJ2-7	few	.	TGTGCCAGCAGCTTGGAGGGTCCGACCTACGAGCAGTACTTC	CASSLEGPTYEQYF
TRBV6-6	14	TRBJ2-1	.	TRBD1	TGTGCCAGCAGGTCCCTGCAGGGGGCCCCGGGGCAGTTCTTC	CASRSLQGAPGQFF
TRBV30	14	TRBJ1-2	.	.	TGTGCCTGGACACTCCAGGGCCCCCATTATGGCTACACCTTC	CAWTLQGPHYGYTF
TRBV7-2	15	TRBJ1-3	.	.	TGTGCCAGCAGCTTGAGGACAGACTCTGGAAACACCATATATTTT	CASSLRTDSGNTIYF
TRBV15	15	TRBJ1-6	.	TRBD1	TGTGCCACCAGCAGAGATCCGGCAGGGGGATCACCCCTCCACTTT	CATSRDPAGGSPLHF
TRBV19	16	TRBJ2-6	few	.	TGTGCCAGTAGCAGCCAGGGCCTGTCTGGGGCCAACGTCCTGACTTTC	CASSSQGLSGANVLTF
TRBV5-6	15	TRBJ1-2	once	.	TGTGCCAGCAGCTTGGATCGGACAGCGAACTATGGCTACACCTTC	CASSLDRTANYGYTF
TRBV7-3	19	TRBJ2-2	.	.	TGTGCCAGCAGCATAGAGCTTACAGGTGGAGTCGCGAACACCGGGGAGCTGTTTTTT	CASSIELTGGVANTGELFF
TRBV6-6	11	TRBJ1-1	few	.	TGTGCCAGCCGTCGGAGCACTGAAGCTTTCTTT	CASRRSTEAFF
TRBV7-9	19	TRBJ1-2	.	.	TGTGCCAGCATCCGCCAACTCCCGGGACAAGTCCCTTCGACCTATGGCTACACCTTC	CASIRQLPGQVPSTYGYTF
TRBV25-1	12	TRBJ2-7	.	.	TGTGCCAGCAGTGAATCGAGCTACGAGCAGTACTTC	CASSESSYEQYF
TRBV6-1	14	TRBJ1-5	.	.	TGTGCCAGCAAGATCGGGGGGAGCAATCAGCCCCAGCATTTT	CASKIGGSNQPQHF
TRBV5-6	17	TRBJ1-5	.	TRBD1	TGTGCCAGCAGCCGGTTTAATGACAGGGGAAGCAATCAGCCCCAGCATTTT	CASSRFNDRGSNQPQHF
TRBV5-8	14	TRBJ2-1	few	TRBD2	TGTGCCAGCAGCAAAAGAGGGACTATCAATGAGCAGTTCTTC	CASSKRGTINEQFF
TRBV9	16	TRBJ2-2	once	.	TGTGCCAGCAGCCTGGGGACAACAGCGGTCAACGGGGAGCTGTTTTTT	CASSLGTTAVNGELFF
TRBV19	14	TRBJ1-1	few	.	TGTGCCAGTAGTTATGACCCTAGAAACACTGAAGCTTTCTTT	CASSYDPRNTEAFF